These T cell receptor beta chains were read from a single sample in a study of cytomegalovirus exposure and HLA in healthy donors. Sequencing used immunoSEQ multiplex PCR; TCRdb keeps in-frame clones, though not all of them. This sample's clone table lists about 210,000 clones. Sequenced input: PBMCs. These receptors all come from a woman under 40 in good health and CMV-seropositive. The CDR3 runs from the conserved cysteine through the conserved F or W. The D gene is left open where the match is weak.

CDR3aa	CDR3nt	d_gene	v_gene	j_gene
CASSGQRTYEQYF	TGTGCCAGCAGTGGACAGAGGACCTACGAGCAGTACTTC	NA	TRBV6-6	TRBJ2-7
CASSSLAGGLNEQFF	TGTGCCAGCAGTTCACTAGCGGGGGGGCTTAATGAGCAGTTCTTC	TRBD2	TRBV27	TRBJ2-1
CASSVGQGGETQYF	TGTGCCAGCAGCGTAGGACAGGGCGGAGAGACCCAGTACTTC	TRBD1	TRBV9	TRBJ2-5
CASSPDSATTVNYGYTF	TGTGCCAGCAGCCCGGACAGCGCGACAACCGTTAACTATGGCTACACCTTC	NA	TRBV4-2	TRBJ1-2
CASSPPSGGSAYEQYF	TGTGCCAGCTCACCACCGTCGGGGGGATCAGCCTACGAGCAGTACTTC	TRBD2	TRBV18	TRBJ2-7
CASRGQSYEQYF	TGTGCCAGCAGGGGACAGTCCTACGAGCAGTACTTC	TRBD1	TRBV6-5	TRBJ2-7
CASSPTTGGYEQYF	TGTGCCAGCAGCCCTACGACAGGGGGCTACGAGCAGTACTTC	TRBD1	TRBV7-2	TRBJ2-7
CSVEGRPGELFF	TGCAGCGTTGAAGGCAGGCCCGGGGAGCTGTTTTTT	NA	TRBV29-1	TRBJ2-2
CASSLDRENIQYF	TGTGCCAGCAGCTTAGATCGGGAAAACATTCAGTACTTC	NA	TRBV7-2	TRBJ2-4
CATAAGGLGEKLFF	TGTGCCACCGCCGCGGGGGGTTTAGGAGAAAAACTGTTTTTT	NA	TRBV28	TRBJ1-4
CASSFEGRGENEQFF	TGTGCCAGCAGTTTCGAGGGGCGGGGAGAGAATGAGCAGTTCTTC	NA	TRBV27	TRBJ2-1
CASTNTGGGNNEQFF	TGTGCCAGCACTAACACCGGGGGGGGAAACAATGAGCAGTTCTTC	TRBD2	TRBV6-6	TRBJ2-1
CASSPRLAGGIQETQYF	TGCGCCAGCAGCCCCCGACTAGCGGGGGGGATACAAGAGACCCAGTACTTC	TRBD2	TRBV5-1	TRBJ2-5
CASSLTHQPQHF	TGTGCCAGCAGTTTGACTCATCAGCCCCAGCATTTT	NA	TRBV28	TRBJ1-5
CASRLTDTNEKLFF	TGTGCCAGCAGGTTGACTGACACTAATGAAAAACTGTTTTTT	NA	TRBV7-2	TRBJ1-4
CASSSGDRVNTEAFF	TGCGCCAGCAGCTCAGGAGACAGGGTGAACACTGAAGCTTTCTTT	TRBD1	TRBV5-1	TRBJ1-1
CGGTEGSEQYF	TGTGGGGGGACAGAGGGCTCCGAGCAGTACTTC	NA	TRBV21-1	TRBJ2-7
CAIYRDTNYGYTF	TGTGCCATTTACCGGGACACCAACTATGGCTACACCTTC	NA	TRBV10-3	TRBJ1-2
CASSIWGGTAVGETQYF	TGTGCCAGTAGTATATGGGGCGGAACCGCCGTGGGAGAGACCCAGTACTTC	NA	TRBV19	TRBJ2-5
CASKLAGGRDTQYF	TGTGCCAGCAAACTAGCGGGGGGGCGAGATACGCAGTATTTT	TRBD2	TRBV5-4	TRBJ2-3
CATSRAEGGRTDTQYF	TGTGCCACCAGCAGAGCCGAGGGGGGGCGCACAGATACGCAGTATTTT	NA	TRBV15	TRBJ2-3
CASSLMSTGNTIYF	TGCGCCAGCAGCTTAATGTCTACTGGAAACACCATATATTTT	NA	TRBV5-1	TRBJ1-3
CASSLDPGGESQETQYF	TGTGCCAGCAGCTTGGATCCCGGGGGTGAATCCCAAGAGACCCAGTACTTC	NA	TRBV5-4	TRBJ2-5
CASSPRTSGTNTGELFF	TGCGCCAGCAGCCCACGGACTAGCGGGACGAACACCGGGGAGCTGTTTTTT	TRBD2	TRBV5-1	TRBJ2-2
CASSPAARANYGYTF	TGTGCCAGCAGTCCCGCCGCGAGGGCTAACTATGGCTACACCTTC	NA	TRBV27	TRBJ1-2
CASSYSRGNQPQHF	TGTGCCAGCAGTTACTCGAGGGGGAATCAGCCCCAGCATTTT	NA	TRBV6-5	TRBJ1-5
CASSLLGQGHGEQFF	TGCGCCAGCAGCCTATTGGGACAGGGGCATGGTGAGCAGTTCTTC	TRBD1	TRBV4-1	TRBJ2-1
CATVPYGGTDAYEQYF	TGTGCCACCGTACCCTACGGAGGGACTGACGCCTACGAGCAGTACTTC	NA	TRBV5-4	TRBJ2-7
CASSLLGQGGYGYTF	TGTGCCAGCAGTCTACTAGGACAGGGAGGCTATGGCTACACCTTC	TRBD1	TRBV6-6	TRBJ1-2
CASSSTGVSEAFF	TGTGCCAGCAGCTCGACAGGGGTGTCTGAAGCTTTCTTT	TRBD1	TRBV11-2	TRBJ1-1
CASTLTGYDTEAFF	TGTGCCAGTACCCTGACAGGGTATGATACTGAAGCTTTCTTT	TRBD1	TRBV19	TRBJ1-1
CASSRGGALSGVF	TGTGCCAGCAGCAGGGGGGGGGCGCTGTCTGGGGTCTTC	NA	TRBV7-2	TRBJ2-1
CASSPPSGGGSGANVLTF	TGTGCCAGCAGCCCCCCTAGCGGGGGCGGTTCTGGGGCCAACGTCCTGACTTTC	TRBD2	TRBV9	TRBJ2-6
CASSYEGATGELFF	TGTGCCAGCAGTTACGAGGGGGCCACCGGGGAGCTGTTTTTT	TRBD1	TRBV6-5	TRBJ2-2
CSATTREQQYF	TGCAGTGCTACGACCAGGGAACAGCAGTACTTC	NA	TRBV20-1	TRBJ2-5
CASSEGQLMNTEAFF	TGTGCCAGCAGCGAGGGACAACTCATGAACACTGAAGCTTTCTTT	NA	TRBV7-2	TRBJ1-1
CASSLRLELGPDTQYF	TGTGCCAGCAGCTTGAGACTAGAGTTGGGCCCAGATACGCAGTATTTT	NA	TRBV9	TRBJ2-3